These 25 T cell receptor beta chains share one sample of origin, sequenced in a study of blood T cells in healthy people across ages. A second PCR, run for about 7 to 12 cycles, used a sample-barcoded 5' primer plus a J-beta primer mix. TCRdb analysed the 5' RACE reads with MiXCR anew, one entry per CDR3 protein. The table records about 1.8 million distinct CDR3 sequences, 40% to 55% of them present only once. The sequenced sample consisted of blood. The receptors here all came from a middle-aged woman in good health.

The rearrangement links TRBV12-3 or TRBV12-4 to TRBJ2-3; the match to TRBD2 covers 7 bases. This CDR3 comprises 14 residues. The ends lost 6 bases at V and 9 bases at J; junction bases unmatched: 12. The CDR3 DNA reads TGTGCCAGCAGCACGACTAGCTTTCGCGTAACGCAGTATTTT. Translating gives CASSTTSFRVTQYF.

The rearrangement uses TRBV20-1 and TRBJ1-2, with 7 bases identical to TRBD1. The CDR3 runs 12 residues. Germline assignment: CDR1 DFQATT and CDR2 SNEGSKA (reference sequence). CDR3 sequence: CTTGVASYGYTF. The CDR3 DNA follows: TGCACAACAGGGGTTGCCAGCTATGGCTACACCTTC.

V and J are TRBV7-3 and TRBJ1-1; 7 bases map to TRBD1. Unmatched junction bases numbered 0, after V lost 1 base and J lost 7 bases. The CDR3 spans 12 residues. Looked up from germline, CDR1 is SGHTA and CDR2 is FQGTGA. The CDR3 here is CASSLNRGEAFF. CDR3 coding DNA: TGTGCCAGCAGCTTAAACAGGGGTGAAGCTTTCTTT.

J is TRBJ2-5 and V is TRBV7-9, with 12 bases matching TRBD1. The V gene's germline CDR1 is SEHNR and CDR2 FQNEAQ (reference sequence). V shed 4 bases and J 6 bases; nucleotides not matched to a gene: 9. This CDR3 spans 16 amino acids. This chain's CDR3 is CASSSEAGTGGQTQYF. CDR3 coding DNA: TGTGCCAGCAGCTCTGAAGCCGGGACAGGGGGCCAGACCCAGTACTTC.

Worth noting for this clonotype: One junction end disagrees with the germline gene, perhaps due to a read error. The genes are TRBV28 and TRBJ2-7; possibly TRBD1 for D (6 bases). Germline CDR1 and CDR2: MDHEN and SYDVKM. CDR3 length equals 17 residues. CDR3: CTSAATGSGGISYEQYF. CDR3 nucleotides: TGTACCAGCGCCGCTACAGGGAGTGGGGGCATCTCCTACGAGCAGTACTTC.

This clonotype was counted a single time. This chain joins TRBV2 and TRBJ1-5, with a possible D match to TRBD1 (5 bases). Trimming stripped 4 bases from V and 4 bases from J, with 14 bases between. Germline-derived CDR1 and CDR2 are SNHLY and FYNNEI. This CDR3 has 15 residues. This CDR3 is CASSVIQGGNQPQHF. DNA of the CDR3: TGTGCCAGCAGTGTCATTCAGGGTGGAAATCAGCCCCAGCATTTT. Supplemented by reference TRBV2 and TRBJ1-5, the full variable domain reads EPEVTQTPSHQVTQMGQEVILRCVPISNHLYFYWYRQILGQKVEFLVSFYNNEISEKSEIFDDQFSVERPDGSNFTLKIRSTKLEDSAMYFCASSVIQGGNQPQHFGDGTRLSIL.

This clonotype was found a few times. The rearrangement joins TRBV6-2 or TRBV6-3 to TRBJ2-7; 7 nucleotides align to TRBD2. The germline gives CDR1 MNHEY, CDR2 SVGEGT. The CDR3 is made up of 13 amino acids. Trimming at V came to 4 bases and at J to 6 bases, leaving 6 bases not matched to a gene. The CDR3 is CASSSGGTSEQYF. The CDR3 DNA reads as TGTGCCAGCAGTTCGGGGGGAACCTCCGAGCAGTACTTC.

On this clonotype: The junction shows a germline mismatch at one end, possibly a read error. The chain joins TRBV6-5 to TRBJ2-7; D gene uncertain. TRBJ2-5 explains the end of the DNA better; the J call may be wrong. The CDR3 runs 14 residues. Germline CDR1 MNHEY, CDR2 SVGAGI. The CDR3 region has the DNA TGTGCCAGCAGTGACTCAGGAGTCGGAGAGACCCAGTACTTC. This gives the protein CASSDSGVGETQYF.

In its sample, this clonotype was seen a few times. The rearrangement joins TRBV4-1 to TRBJ2-3; D is ambiguous. V lost 1 base, J lost 6 bases, and 8 bases lay in between. The CDR3 consists of 13 residues. CDR1 and CDR2 from the germline V gene are MGHRA and YSYEKL. For the CDR3, the DNA is TGCGCCAGCAGCCAAGCCCCCTGGGATACGCAGTATTTT. Its protein is CASSQAPWDTQYF.

The chain uses TRBV6-5 and TRBJ1-2; D uncertain. Germline V CDR1 and CDR2: MNHEY, SVGAGI. There are 13 residues in the CDR3. The ends were cut back, 6 bases at V and 4 bases at J, with 12 bases in the middle. The chain's CDR3 is CASRGQSTYGYTF. CDR3 in DNA: TGTGCCAGCAGAGGGCAGTCGACCTATGGCTACACCTTC.

This sequence joins TRBV6-2 or TRBV6-3 and TRBJ1-2, with 12 bases matching TRBD1. V was pared by 6 bases and J by 3 bases, with 5 bases of the junction left unmatched. The CDR3 has 15 residues. CDR1 and CDR2 from the germline V gene are MNHEY and SVGEGT. The CDR3 region is CASRPGTGGDYGYTF. The CDR3 DNA is TGTGCCAGCAGGCCCGGGACAGGGGGCGACTATGGCTACACCTTC.

The rearrangement uses TRBV6-5 and TRBJ1-2; the match to TRBD1 covers 8 bases. Trimming took 4 bases from V and 7 from J; bases not matched to a gene: 8. The CDR3 totals 14 residues. The germline V gene encodes CDR1 MNHEY and CDR2 SVGAGI. The CDR3 here is CASSFRTGSSGYTF. The CDR3 bases are TGTGCCAGCAGTTTCCGGACAGGGAGTAGTGGCTACACCTTC.

Only one count was recorded for this clonotype. This chain uses TRBV7-2 with TRBJ1-1; D ambiguous. The germline gives CDR1 SGHTA, CDR2 FQGNSA. Trimming cost V 1 base and J 6 bases, with 9 bases left between them. CDR3 length equals 13 residues. The CDR3 DNA follows: TGTGCCAGCAGCTTAGTAATGAGGGCTGAAGCTTTCTTT. This codes for CASSLVMRAEAFF.

This sequence joins TRBV14 and TRBJ2-3, with a weak D call TRBD2 (6 bases). The CDR3 length is 15 residues. With 4 bases removed from V and 6 bases from J, the gap between germline ends came to 17 bases. CDR1 is SGHDN and CDR2 is FVKESK in the germline V gene. The CDR3 nucleotides read TGTGCCAGCAGCCCTTATGGCTCCCGGGGGGATACGCAGTATTTT. It specifies CASSPYGSRGDTQYF.

V usage is TRBV3-1 and J usage is TRBJ2-5; D is possibly TRBD2 (6 bases). Germline loops: CDR1 LGHDT, CDR2 YNNKEL (reference sequence). CDR3 length equals 14 residues. V was pared by 4 bases and J by 2 bases, with 11 bases between. The CDR3 DNA sequence: TGTGCCAGCAGCCGCCGGGAGCTTCAAGAGACCCAGTACTTC. Protein sequence: CASSRRELQETQYF.

This clonotype has more than one count but fewer than ten. This chain links TRBV7-2 with TRBJ2-1, with 7 bases fitting TRBD1. With 0 bases clipped from V and 9 bases from J, the junction kept 8 bases outside the gene matches. Germline V gene sequence: CDR1 SGHTA, CDR2 FQGNSA. This CDR3 spans 15 amino acids. CDR3 nucleotides: TGTGCCAGCAGCTTAGCGAACAGGGGTACGGGTGAGCAGTTCTTC. It codes for CASSLANRGTGEQFF.

This clonotype turned up a few times. J is TRBJ2-3 and V is TRBV29-1; 13 nucleotides agree with TRBD2. Germline loops: CDR1 SQVTM, CDR2 ANQGSEA. CDR3 size: 15 residues. V lost 4 bases to trimming and J lost 3 bases; unmatched junction nucleotides: 4. CDR3 protein: CSVARTSGGTDTQYF. The CDR3 DNA reads as TGCAGCGTTGCCCGGACTAGCGGGGGAACAGATACGCAGTATTTT.

This clonotype was counted between two and nine times. The V gene is TRBV20-1, the J gene TRBJ1-2; TRBD1 might be the D (6 bases). The germline gives CDR1 DFQATT, CDR2 SNEGSKA (reference sequence). V dropped 0 bases and J dropped 0 bases, with 17 bases sitting between them. CDR3 length equals 17 residues. The CDR3 nucleotides are TGCAGTGCTAGAGATCTGGGGGCCTCCAAAGCTAACTATGGCTACACCTTC. Amino acid sequence: CSARDLGASKANYGYTF.

On this clonotype: Compared with germline, one end of the junction differs, possibly owing to a read error. The chain combines TRBV14 with TRBJ2-1; 12 bases match TRBD1. Germline CDR1 is SGHDN and CDR2 is FVKESK. The length of the CDR3 is 16 residues. The CDR3 spells CASSLSGTGGFNQQFF. CDR3 DNA sequence: TGTGCCAGCAGCCTTAGCGGGACAGGGGGCTTCAATCAGCAGTTCTTC.

There are a few counts of this clonotype. The V gene is TRBV20-1, the J gene TRBJ2-4; TRBD2 might be the D (5 bases). The end of the DNA is better explained by TRBJ2-7, so the J call may be wrong. The germline V gene encodes CDR1 DFQATT and CDR2 SNEGSKA (reference sequence). The CDR3 runs 12 residues. CDR3 nucleotide sequence: TGCAGTGCTAGTAGCGAAGGGTACGAGCAGTACTTC. It specifies CSASSEGYEQYF.

The chain links TRBV6-2 or TRBV6-3 to TRBJ2-1; weak D call: TRBD2 (6 bases). This CDR3 spans 12 amino acids. V lost 2 bases and J lost 9, with 8 bases in between. Per germline, CDR1 MNHEY and CDR2 SVGEGT. The CDR3 bases are TGTGCCAGCAGTTACCGCGGGGCTGAGCAGTTCTTC. It translates to CASSYRGAEQFF.

The chain couples TRBV4-3 to TRBJ2-1; a weak D match, TRBD1 (5 bases). Trimming stripped 0 bases from V and 3 bases from J, with 9 bases between. Germline assignment: CDR1 LGHNA and CDR2 YSLEER. CDR3 length equals 15 residues. In DNA, the CDR3 is TGCGCCAGCAGCCAAGACAGGGTTGGCTACAATGAGCAGTTCTTC. Translation gives CASSQDRVGYNEQFF.

The J gene is TRBJ2-5, the V gene TRBV20-1; D gene ambiguous. CDR3 length: 12 amino acids. CDR1 is DFQATT and CDR2 is SNEGSKA in the germline V gene (reference sequence). The V end lost 5 bases, the J end lost 4 bases, and 11 bases lay between the germline ends. The CDR3 region is CSAPSGGETQYF. As DNA, the CDR3 is TGCAGTGCTCCTAGTGGCGGAGAGACCCAGTACTTC.

This chain links TRBV7-2 with TRBJ1-2; D uncertain. The V end was cut by 2 bases, the J end by 5 bases, with 9 bases between. Germline V gives CDR1 SGHTA, CDR2 FQGNSA. There are 13 residues in the CDR3. DNA for the CDR3: TGTGCCAGCAGCTTACATTGGGGTTATGGCTACACCTTC. Translating it yields CASSLHWGYGYTF.

This clonotype was recorded once. This chain joins TRBV20-1 and TRBJ2-3; 10 nucleotides match TRBD2. Germline V lookup: CDR1 DFQATT, CDR2 SNEGSKA (reference sequence). This CDR3 has 17 amino acids. The junction had 12 bases not matched to a gene; V was cut back by 4 bases and J by 2 bases. The CDR3 DNA is TGCAGTGCTACTCCGTCGAGACTAGCGGGTATCACAGATACGCAGTATTTT. Protein product: CSATPSRLAGITDTQYF.